This TCR beta chain came from a study of beta chain features in type 1 diabetes. Study-level findings and limits: Shortening that was moderate but significant affected the TCRB CDR3s of Type 1 diabetes patients in all four CD4+ subsets. Compared with healthy donors, patients appeared to share more similar naive, central memory and regulatory TCRB repertoires.

The CDR3 consists of 15 residues. Germline V gene sequence: CDR1 LNHNV, CDR2 YYDKDF (reference sequence). Trimming took off 0 bases at V and 8 bases at J, with 11 bases between the two ends. Expressed TCRB transcripts were sequenced because the entire RNA isolate underwent reverse transcription. Naive, central memory and regulatory T cell samples produced a mean of approximately 3.6 million reads. Using immunoSEQ multiplex PCR, the repertoire was profiled, and TCRdb retains in-frame clones only, with some absent. The sample lists hundreds of thousands of clones; around 68% were seen once. To note about this clone: Its antigen is not identified.

What was sequenced was naive CD4+ T cells from blood. J is TRBJ1-6 and V is TRBV15; D call uncertain. The TCR comes from a man aged 25 to 45 in good health. The CDR3 coding sequence is TGTGCCACCAGCAGAGATTCCAGGTCCGATTCACCCCTCCACTTT. This sequence encodes CATSRDSRSDSPLHF.